Each of the 7 T cell receptor beta chains below was sequenced from the same sample in a study of blood T cell repertoires in COVID-19. Clones were sequenced by immunoSEQ multiplex PCR, and TCRdb holds only the in-frame ones, with some missing. Seen here are 60,000 to 85,000 clones, 75% to 90% observed once, and the top ten hold roughly a sixth. The sequencing input was peripheral blood. Receptors were obtained from a human donor in a cohort sampled during active COVID-19.

This chain links TRBV18 with TRBJ2-2; 7 bases are a match to TRBD1. Losses at the gene ends were 5 bases for V and 0 bases for J; bases not matched to a gene: 3. Germline V CDR1 and CDR2: KGHSH, LQKENI. The CDR3 runs to 15 residues. As DNA, the CDR3 is TGTGCCAGCTCAGAGGGACAGTCGAACACCGGGGAGCTGTTTTTT. It yields the protein CASSEGQSNTGELFF.

This clone was observed once. V is TRBV19 and J is TRBJ1-1, with a weak D call TRBD1 (5 bases). The CDR3 is 14 amino acids. V was cut by 0 bases and J by 7 bases, with 12 bases left in between. The V gene's germline CDR1 is LNHDA and CDR2 SQIVND (reference sequence). Written as DNA, the CDR3 is TGTGCCAGTAGTATAGACGAGGCAGGGCGTGAAGCTTTCTTT. This codes for CASSIDEAGREAFF.

This chain links TRBV29-1 with TRBJ2-2; no clear D. Germline V gene lookup returns CDR1 SQVTM and CDR2 ANQGSEA. The CDR3 consists of 14 residues. V lost 1 base and J 3 bases, leaving 9 bases between the germline ends. DNA of the CDR3: TGCAGCGTTGAAGTCCCCTACCACACCGGGGAGCTGTTTTTT. It is translated as CSVEVPYHTGELFF.

This clone occurred once. V and J are TRBV6-5 and TRBJ2-7, with D possibly matching TRBD1 (6 bases). The germline CDR1 and CDR2 sequences are MNHEY and SVGAGI. This CDR3 contains 14 residues. The V end was cut by 7 bases, the J end by 2 bases, with 15 bases between. CDR3 sequence (DNA): TGTGCCAGCAATCTCCCGGGACAACCCTACGAGCAGTACTTC. Encoded protein: CASNLPGQPYEQYF.

The chain has TRBV5-1 and TRBJ1-4, with a weak D call TRBD1 (6 bases). CDR1 and CDR2 from the germline V gene are SGHRS and YFSETQ. The CDR3 loop spans 14 amino acids. V shed 2 bases and J shed 6 bases, with 11 bases lying between them. The CDR3: CASSLGSGDEKLFF. The CDR3 DNA reads as TGCGCCAGCAGCTTAGGGTCAGGGGATGAAAAACTGTTTTTT.

The chain recombines TRBV27 with TRBJ1-2; perhaps TRBD1 as D (5 bases). The CDR3 contains 15 residues. Trimming pared 2 bases from V and 9 bases from J, leaving 19 bases between. Germline loops: CDR1 MNHEY, CDR2 SMNVEV (reference sequence). CDR3 nucleotides: TGTGCCAGCAGTTTAAATCTAGGAGGGGACTTGCGCTACACCTTC. This encodes CASSLNLGGDLRYTF.

This clone was recorded once. V and J are TRBV7-8 and TRBJ1-5, with no clear D. V was cut by 4 bases and J by 11 bases, with 15 bases left in between. Germline CDR1 SGHVS, CDR2 FQNEAQ. CDR3 length equals 13 residues. The CDR3 spells CASSSGPLGAQHF. The CDR3 DNA reads TGTGCCAGCAGCTCGGGTCCACTTGGCGCCCAGCATTTT.